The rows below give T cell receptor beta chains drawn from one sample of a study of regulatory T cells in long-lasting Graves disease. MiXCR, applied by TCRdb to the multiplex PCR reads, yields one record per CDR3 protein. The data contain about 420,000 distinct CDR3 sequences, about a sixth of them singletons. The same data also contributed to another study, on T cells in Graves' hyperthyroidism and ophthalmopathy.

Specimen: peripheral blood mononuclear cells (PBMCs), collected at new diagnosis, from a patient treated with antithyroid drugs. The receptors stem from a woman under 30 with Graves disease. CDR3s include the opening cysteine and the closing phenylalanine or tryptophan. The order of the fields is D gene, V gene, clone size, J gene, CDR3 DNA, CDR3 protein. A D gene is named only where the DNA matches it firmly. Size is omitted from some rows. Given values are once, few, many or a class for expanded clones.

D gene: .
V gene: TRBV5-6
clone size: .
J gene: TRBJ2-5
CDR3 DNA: TGTGCCAGCAGCCCCGACGCCGGGACCCAGTACTTC
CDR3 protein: CASSPDAGTQYF

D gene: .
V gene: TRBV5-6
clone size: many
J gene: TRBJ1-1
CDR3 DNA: TGTGCCAGCAGAAGAGGGTTTGGGGTTACTGAAGCTTTCTTT
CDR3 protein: CASRRGFGVTEAFF

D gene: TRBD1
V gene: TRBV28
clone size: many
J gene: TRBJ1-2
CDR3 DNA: TGTGCCAGCAGGCCCCCCGAGGGGACAGCCAAAGCTAACTATGGCTACACCTTC
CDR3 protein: CASRPPEGTAKANYGYTF

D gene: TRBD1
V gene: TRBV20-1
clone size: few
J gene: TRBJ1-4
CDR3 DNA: TGCAGTGCACGGGACAGTAATGAAAAACTGTTTTTT
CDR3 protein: CSARDSNEKLFF

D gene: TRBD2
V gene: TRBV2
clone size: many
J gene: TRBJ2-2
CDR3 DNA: TGTGCCAGCAGTGGGACTAGCGGGAGGGCCGGGGAGCTGTTTTTT
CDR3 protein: CASSGTSGRAGELFF

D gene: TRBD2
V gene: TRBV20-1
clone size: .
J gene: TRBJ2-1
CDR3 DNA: TGCAGTGCTCTTGGACTAGCGGGAGCCTGGTTCTTC
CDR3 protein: CSALGLAGAWFF

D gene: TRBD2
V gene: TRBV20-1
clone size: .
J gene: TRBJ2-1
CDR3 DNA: TGCAGTGCTAGCCTTAGGACTAGCGGGAAATCAATTGAGCAGTTCTTC
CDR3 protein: CSASLRTSGKSIEQFF

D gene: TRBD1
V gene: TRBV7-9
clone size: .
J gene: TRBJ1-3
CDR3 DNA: TGTGCCAGCAGCCCCCGGACAGGGACGGGAAACACCATATATTTT
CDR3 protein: CASSPRTGTGNTIYF

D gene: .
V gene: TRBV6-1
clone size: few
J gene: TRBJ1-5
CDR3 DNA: TGTGCCAGCAGTGAAGCATCCGGGATCCCCTTTTATAGCAATCAGCCCCAGCATTTT
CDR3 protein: CASSEASGIPFYSNQPQHF

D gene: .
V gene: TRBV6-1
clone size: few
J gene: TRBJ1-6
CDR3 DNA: TGTGCCAGCACCCCCTTGGGGCGGGTTAATTCACCCCTCCACTTT
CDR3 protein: CASTPLGRVNSPLHF

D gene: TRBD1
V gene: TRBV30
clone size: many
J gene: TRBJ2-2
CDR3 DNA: TGTGCCTGGAGTGTATTGGGGACAGGGGACACCGGGGAGCTGTTTTTT
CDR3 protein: CAWSVLGTGDTGELFF

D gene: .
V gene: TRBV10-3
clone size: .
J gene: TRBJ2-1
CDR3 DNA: TGTGCCATCAGTGAGTGGGTGGATAGCGGCAATGAGCAGTTCTTC
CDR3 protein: CAISEWVDSGNEQFF

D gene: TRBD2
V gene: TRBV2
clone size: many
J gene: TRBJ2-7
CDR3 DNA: TGTGCCAGCAGTTTAGCGGGAGTACAGTACTTC
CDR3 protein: CASSLAGVQYF

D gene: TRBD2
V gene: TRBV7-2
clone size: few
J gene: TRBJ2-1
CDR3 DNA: TGTGCCAGCAGCTTAGTACCAGCTCCGACGGGGGGTGAGCAGTTCTTC
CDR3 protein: CASSLVPAPTGGEQFF

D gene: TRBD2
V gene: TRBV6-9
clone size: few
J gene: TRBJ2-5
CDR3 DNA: TGTGCCAGCAGTTTCCAGCGGGACTTCCAAGAGACCCAGTACTTC
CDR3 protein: CASSFQRDFQETQYF

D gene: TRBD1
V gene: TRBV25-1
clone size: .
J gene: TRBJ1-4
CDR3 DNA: TGTGCCAGCAGTGTTGACAGGGTGGTGGATAGAGAAAAACTGTTTTTT
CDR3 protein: CASSVDRVVDREKLFF

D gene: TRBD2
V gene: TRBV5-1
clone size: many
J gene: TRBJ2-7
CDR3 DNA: TGCGCCAGCAGCTTGGATACGGGAGGGCCATACGAGCAGTACTTC
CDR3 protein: CASSLDTGGPYEQYF

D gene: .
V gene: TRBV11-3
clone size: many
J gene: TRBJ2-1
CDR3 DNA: TGTGCCAGCAGCTTATACCGGAGCTCCTACAATGAGCAGTTCTTC
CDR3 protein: CASSLYRSSYNEQFF

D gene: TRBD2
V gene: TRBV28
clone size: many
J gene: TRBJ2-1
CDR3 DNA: TGTGCCAGCAGTTTCCGGGAGGCCACAGAGCAGTTCTTC
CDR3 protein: CASSFREATEQFF

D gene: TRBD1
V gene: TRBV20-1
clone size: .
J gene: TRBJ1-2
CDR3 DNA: TGCAGTGCCCCGGACAGGGCTGGCGGCTACACCTTC
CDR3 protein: CSAPDRAGGYTF

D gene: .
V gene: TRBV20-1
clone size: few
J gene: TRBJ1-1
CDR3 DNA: TGCAGTGCTAGTGGTCTCGGGATTTCCACTGAAGCTTTCTTT
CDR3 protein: CSASGLGISTEAFF

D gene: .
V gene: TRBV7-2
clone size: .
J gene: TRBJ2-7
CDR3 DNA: TGTGCCAGCAGCCGCGGGACCCCACTCAGTCACGAGCAGTACTTC
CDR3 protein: CASSRGTPLSHEQYF

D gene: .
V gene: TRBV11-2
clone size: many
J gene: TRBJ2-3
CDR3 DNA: TGTGCCAGCAGCCCCGGGGACCGAAACACAGATACGCAGTATTTT
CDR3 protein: CASSPGDRNTDTQYF

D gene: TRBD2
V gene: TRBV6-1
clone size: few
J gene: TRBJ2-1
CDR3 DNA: TGTGCCAGCAAAATTAGCGGGAGCTACAATGAGCAGTTCTTC
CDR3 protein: CASKISGSYNEQFF

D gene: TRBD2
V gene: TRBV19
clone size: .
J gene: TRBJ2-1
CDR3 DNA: TGTGCCAGTAAGCGACTAGCGGGAGAGGGGTCCTACAATGAGCAGTTCTTC
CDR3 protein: CASKRLAGEGSYNEQFF

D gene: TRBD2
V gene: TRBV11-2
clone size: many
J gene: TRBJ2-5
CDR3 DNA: TGTGCCAGCCGTTTAGCGGGTCTAACGAAAGAGACCCAGTACTTC
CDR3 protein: CASRLAGLTKETQYF

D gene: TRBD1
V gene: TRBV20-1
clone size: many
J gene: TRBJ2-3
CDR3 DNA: TGCAGTGCCATCAGACGGGACAGCACCACAGATACGCAGTATTTT
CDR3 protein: CSAIRRDSTTDTQYF

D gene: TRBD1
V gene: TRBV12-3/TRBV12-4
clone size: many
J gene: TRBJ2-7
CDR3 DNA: TGTGCCAGCAGTCTAACCCTTACAGGGGCGCAGTACTTC
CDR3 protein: CASSLTLTGAQYF

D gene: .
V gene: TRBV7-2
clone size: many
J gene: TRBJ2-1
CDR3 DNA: TGTGCCAGCAGCTTTGGCCGTGCCAATGAGCAGTTCTTC
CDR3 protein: CASSFGRANEQFF

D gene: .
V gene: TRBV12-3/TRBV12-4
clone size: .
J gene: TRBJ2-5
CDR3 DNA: TGTGCCAGCAGTTTTTTGGGGGTCCAAGAGACCCAGTACTTC
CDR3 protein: CASSFLGVQETQYF

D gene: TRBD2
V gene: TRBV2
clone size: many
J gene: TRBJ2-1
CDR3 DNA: TGTGCCAGCAACAGCGGGAGGGACAATGAGCAGTTCTTC
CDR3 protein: CASNSGRDNEQFF

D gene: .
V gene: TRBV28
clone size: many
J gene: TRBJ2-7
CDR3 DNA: TGTGCCAGCAGTTTATCTGTGTTTGAGCAGTACTTC
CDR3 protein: CASSLSVFEQYF

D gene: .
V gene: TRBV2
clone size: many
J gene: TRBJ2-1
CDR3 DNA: TGTGCCAGCCTCCGGGAGACCTACAATGAGCAGTTCTTC
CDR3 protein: CASLRETYNEQFF

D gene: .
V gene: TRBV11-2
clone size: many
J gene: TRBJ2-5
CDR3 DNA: TGTGCCAGCACCTTTGCGGGGAACCCCCAAGAGACCCAGTACTTC
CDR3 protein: CASTFAGNPQETQYF

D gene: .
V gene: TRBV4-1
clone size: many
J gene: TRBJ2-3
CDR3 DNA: TGCGCCAGCAGCCAAGATATTGGTACAGCGTCAGATACGCAGTATTTT
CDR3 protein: CASSQDIGTASDTQYF

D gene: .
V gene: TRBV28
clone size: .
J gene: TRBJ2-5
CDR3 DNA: TGTGCCAGCAGTTTATACAGACAAGAGACCCAGTACTTC
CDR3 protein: CASSLYRQETQYF

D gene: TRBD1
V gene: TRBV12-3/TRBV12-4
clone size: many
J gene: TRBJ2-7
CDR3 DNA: TGTGCCAGCAGTCCCCAACAGGGGGCCTACGAGCAGTACTTC
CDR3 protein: CASSPQQGAYEQYF

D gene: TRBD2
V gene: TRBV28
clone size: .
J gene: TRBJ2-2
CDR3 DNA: TGTGCCAGCCTGAAGCGGGAGGGCAGGACCGGGGAGCTGTTTTTT
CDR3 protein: CASLKREGRTGELFF

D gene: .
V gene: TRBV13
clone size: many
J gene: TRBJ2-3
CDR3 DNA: TGTGCCAGCAGCAACCGGGACACCTATTCAGATACGCAGTATTTT
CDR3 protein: CASSNRDTYSDTQYF

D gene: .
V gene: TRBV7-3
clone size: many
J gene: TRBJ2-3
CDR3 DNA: TGTGCCAGCAGCCCGAACACGCGCACAGATACGCAGTATTTT
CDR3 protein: CASSPNTRTDTQYF

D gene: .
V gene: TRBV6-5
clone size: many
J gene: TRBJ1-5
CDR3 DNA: TGTGCCAGCAGTTACCTGGGGACCCAGCATTTT
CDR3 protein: CASSYLGTQHF

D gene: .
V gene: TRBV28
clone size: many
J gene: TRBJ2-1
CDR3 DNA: TGTGCCAGCAGTCCGACAGGCCCCAGCTCCTACAATGAGCAGTTCTTC
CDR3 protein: CASSPTGPSSYNEQFF

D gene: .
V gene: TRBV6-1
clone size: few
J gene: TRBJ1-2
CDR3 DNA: TGTGCCAGCAGGCCGGGCACTAGCTACACCTTC
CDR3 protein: CASRPGTSYTF

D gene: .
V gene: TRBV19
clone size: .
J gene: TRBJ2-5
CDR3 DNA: TGTGCCAGTAGTCCCGGAATAGAATGGGAGACCCAGTACTTC
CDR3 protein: CASSPGIEWETQYF

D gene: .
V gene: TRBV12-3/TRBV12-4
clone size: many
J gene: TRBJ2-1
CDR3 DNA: TGTGCCAGCAGTCCGCTGAAACACAATGAGCAGTTCTTC
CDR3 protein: CASSPLKHNEQFF